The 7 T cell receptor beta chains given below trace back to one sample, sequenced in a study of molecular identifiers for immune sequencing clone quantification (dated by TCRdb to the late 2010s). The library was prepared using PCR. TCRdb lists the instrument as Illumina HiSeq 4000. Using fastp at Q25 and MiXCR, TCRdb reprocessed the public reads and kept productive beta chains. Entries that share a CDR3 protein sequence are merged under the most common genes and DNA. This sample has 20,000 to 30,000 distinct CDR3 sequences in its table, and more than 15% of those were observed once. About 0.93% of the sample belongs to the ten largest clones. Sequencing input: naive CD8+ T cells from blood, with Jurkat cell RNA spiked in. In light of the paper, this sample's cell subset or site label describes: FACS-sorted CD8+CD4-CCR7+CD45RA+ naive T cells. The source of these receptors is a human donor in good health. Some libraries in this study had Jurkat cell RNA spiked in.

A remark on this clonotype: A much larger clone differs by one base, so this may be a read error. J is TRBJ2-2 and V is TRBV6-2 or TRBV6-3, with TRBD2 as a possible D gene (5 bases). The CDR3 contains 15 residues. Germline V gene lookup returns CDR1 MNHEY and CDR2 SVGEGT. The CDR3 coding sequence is TGTGCCGGCAGTCACCTTGATGGGGAGAGCGGGGAGCTGTTTTTT. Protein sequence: CAGSHLDGESGELFF.

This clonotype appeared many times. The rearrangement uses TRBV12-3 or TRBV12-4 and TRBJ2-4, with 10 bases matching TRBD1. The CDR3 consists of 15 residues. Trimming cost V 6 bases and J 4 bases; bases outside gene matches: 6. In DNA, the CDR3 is TGTGCCAGCAGGACAGGGGGCCGCCGGAAAAACATTCAGTACTTC. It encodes CASRTGGRRKNIQYF.

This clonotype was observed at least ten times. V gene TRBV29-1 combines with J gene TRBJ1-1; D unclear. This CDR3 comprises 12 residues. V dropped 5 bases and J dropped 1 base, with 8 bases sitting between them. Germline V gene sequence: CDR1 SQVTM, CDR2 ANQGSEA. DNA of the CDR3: TGCAGCGTTTTATCGGAGAACACTGAAGCTTTCTTT. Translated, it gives CSVLSENTEAFF.

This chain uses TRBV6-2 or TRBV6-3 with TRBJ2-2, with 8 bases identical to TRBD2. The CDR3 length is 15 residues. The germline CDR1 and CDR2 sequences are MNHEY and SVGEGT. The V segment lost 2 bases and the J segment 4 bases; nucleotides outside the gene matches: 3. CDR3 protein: CASSYPLAGTGELFF. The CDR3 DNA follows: TGTGCCAGCAGTTACCCCCTAGCGGGCACCGGGGAGCTGTTTTTT.

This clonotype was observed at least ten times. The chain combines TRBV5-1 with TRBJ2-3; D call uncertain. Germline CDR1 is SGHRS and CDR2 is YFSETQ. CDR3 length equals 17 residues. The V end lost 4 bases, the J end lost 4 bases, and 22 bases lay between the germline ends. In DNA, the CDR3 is TGCGCCAGCAGCCCCGGGCGAAGGGTTAAGGGTGCAGATACGCAGTATTTT. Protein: CASSPGRRVKGADTQYF.

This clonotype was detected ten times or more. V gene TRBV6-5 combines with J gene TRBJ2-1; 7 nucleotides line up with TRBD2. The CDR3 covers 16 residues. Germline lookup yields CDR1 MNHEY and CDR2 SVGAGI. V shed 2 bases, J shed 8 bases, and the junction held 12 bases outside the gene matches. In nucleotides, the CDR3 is TGTGCCAGCAGTTACGTCGCCCTAGCGGATTGGGATGAGCAGTTCTTC. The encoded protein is CASSYVALADWDEQFF.

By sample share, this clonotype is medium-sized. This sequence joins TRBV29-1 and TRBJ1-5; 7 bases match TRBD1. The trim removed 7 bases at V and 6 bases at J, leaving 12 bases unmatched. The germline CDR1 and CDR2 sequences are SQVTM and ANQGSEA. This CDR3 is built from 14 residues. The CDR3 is CSAIGTEAGQPQHF. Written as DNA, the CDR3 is TGCAGCGCGATAGGGACAGAAGCAGGTCAGCCCCAGCATTTT. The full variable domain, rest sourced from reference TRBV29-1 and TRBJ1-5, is SAVISQKPSRDICQRGTSLTIQCQVDSQVTMMFWYRQQPGQSLTLIATANQGSEATYESGFVIDKFPISRPNLTFSTLTVSNMSPEDSSIYLCSAIGTEAGQPQHFGDGTRLSIL.